This T cell receptor (beta chain) is from a study of blood T cells in healthy people across ages. This CDR3 spans 19 amino acids. With 7 bases clipped from V and 4 bases from J, the junction kept 17 bases outside the gene matches. Germline CDR1 and CDR2: MNHNS and SASEGT. The authors ran a second PCR of 7 to 11 cycles using a sample-barcoded 5' primer and a J-beta primer mix. A template-switch adaptor that had 12 random nucleotides put a tag on each cDNA molecule. MiXCR was run by TCRdb on the 5' RACE reads, yielding one entry per CDR3 protein. The table has about 720,000 distinct CDR3 sequences, about a fifth seen once; the top ten hold around 21%.

The TCR was taken from a man between 65 and 79 years old in good health. The V call is TRBV6-1, the J call TRBJ2-6; TRBD2 matches at 9 bases. Sample: blood. The CDR3 is CASTFRSAGGLSGANVLTF. The CDR3 nucleotides read TGTGCCAGCACCTTCCGAAGTGCGGGGGGGCTCTCAGGGGCCAACGTCCTGACTTTC.